This T cell receptor beta chain derives from a study of blood T cell repertoires in COVID-19. Study-level background: Samples of COVID-19 (acute and convalescent) were obtained from the United States, Italy and Spain. From T cells, B-cell-depleted T cells, or PBMCs came the material, which was cDNA or gDNA.

The germline CDR1 and CDR2 sequences are SGHTA and FQGNSA. The CDR3 runs to 14 residues. Trimming took 5 bases from V and 4 from J; bases not matched to a gene: 4. In the authors' workflow: The authors estimated nucleated cell counts from reference gene primer amplification. Measured with immunoSEQ multiplex PCR; TCRdb has only the in-frame clones, and not every one. V and J calls plus clone size are reproduced from that table; the DNA served to infer D and trimming. The profile shows some 300,000 clones, around 89% of them singletons. Enrolment of Seattle patients took place during active infection, and they were followed longitudinally.

The clonotype comes from a middle-aged woman with COVID-19, enrolled during active disease. The chain joins TRBV7-2 to TRBJ2-3; TRBD2 aligns across 9 bases. Sequenced material: peripheral blood. CDR3 sequence (DNA): TGTGCCAGCAGCCGCGGGGGGGCTGCAGATACGCAGTATTTT. Residues: CASSRGGAADTQYF.